This T cell receptor (beta chain) was identified in a study of control samples from healthy donors and cancer patients. The junction had 17 bases not matched to a gene; V was cut back by 6 bases and J by 1 base. CDR3 length equals 21 residues. Germline V gene lookup returns CDR1 MNHEY and CDR2 SVGEGT. Repertoires were generated with immunoSEQ multiplex PCR, while TCRdb's copy carries only in-frame clones and drops some. Of 100,000 to 150,000 clones in the sample, 87% were seen once. Sequencing was carried out using blood. The sequence derives from a man younger than 30 in good health. This chain connects TRBV6-2 or TRBV6-3 to TRBJ2-4; 14 bases are a match to TRBD2. The CDR3 coding sequence is TGTGCCAGCAGCCAGACTAGCGGGAGGGCCTTGGATTTCTTGGCCAAAAACATTCAGTACTTC. Encoded protein: CASSQTSGRALDFLAKNIQYF.